This T cell receptor beta chain comes out of a study of OX40 agonist ivuxolimab in advanced cancers. On the study more broadly: Three partial responders included one hepatocellular carcinoma patient and two cutaneous melanoma patients.

Using immunoSEQ multiplex PCR, the repertoire was profiled, and TCRdb retains in-frame clones only, with some absent. The table shows 75,000 to 95,000 clones, with approximately 90% occurring only once. Trimming removed 3 bases from V and 3 bases from J; junction bases left unmatched: 6. There are 15 residues in the CDR3. Germline CDR1 SGHDT, CDR2 YYEEEE. The sample here was CD4+ or CD8+ T cells sorted from blood, taken in a trial of the OX40 agonist ivuxolimab. The sequence derives from an adult with an advanced solid tumor such as melanoma, head and neck, liver or kidney cancer. J is TRBJ1-2 and V is TRBV5-6; TRBD1 matches 9 bases. The CDR3 is CASSSEDRGYYGYTF. The CDR3, as DNA: TGTGCCAGCAGCTCCGAGGACAGGGGATACTATGGCTACACCTTC.